This TCR beta chain was retrieved from a study of T cell responses to AZD1222 COVID-19 vaccine. Whole-study results and caveats: Clonal diversity was possibly underestimated; the donors were predominantly white British and more often female. Spike was spanned by vaccine-associated CD4 TCRs, which were dominant at 160-218 and 743-854. A rise in Spike-specific TCR breadth and depth followed two AZD1222 doses.

V was clipped by 1 base and J by 4 bases, with 7 bases between them. CDR3 size: 13 residues. Germline V lookup: CDR1 SGHVS, CDR2 FQNEAQ. The method was immunoSEQ multiplex PCR; TCRdb's version includes in-frame clones alone and lacks a portion of them. Seen here are about 140,000 clones, about 92% observed once, and the top ten hold 3.1%. As to this clone: The antigen is undetermined.

The sequence was collected from an adult in good health. The chain has TRBV7-8 and TRBJ1-1; D remains unclear. The sample in question was peripheral blood, obtained on day 0 of AZD1222 vaccination. CDR3 amino acids: CASSLGRVTEAFF. For the CDR3, the DNA is TGTGCCAGCAGCTTAGGTCGGGTCACTGAAGCTTTCTTT.